The sequence of this T cell receptor beta chain was determined in a study of T cell changes during pregnancy in multiple sclerosis. The V and J ends lost 4 bases and 5 bases, in that order; junction bases with no gene match: 3. This CDR3 has 13 amino acids. Germline CDR1 and CDR2: SGHNT and YYREEE (reference sequence). The protocol was immunoSEQ multiplex PCR, while the TCRdb copy is restricted to in-frame clones and leaves out a portion. The sample has tens of thousands of clones; around 90% are singletons. The sequencing here drew on peripheral blood, taken in the first trimester of pregnancy. This clonotype was sampled from a female donor in good health, enrolled as a control in a pregnancy study. V and J are TRBV5-4 and TRBJ2-5, with 9 nucleotides matching TRBD1. The CDR3 DNA reads as TGTGCCAGCAGCCGCGGACAGGGGGAGACCCAGTACTTC. Amino acid sequence: CASSRGQGETQYF.